Each of the 19 T cell receptor beta chains below was sequenced from the same sample in a study of T cell repertoires in cytomegalovirus infection. TCRdb itself ran the reads through MiXCR, one entry per CDR3 protein. The table records a few hundred thousand distinct CDR3 sequences, roughly 15% of them present only once. Sequenced input: PBMCs. The source of these receptors is a human donor in good health (CMV status not recorded). Some clones in this sample may be carry-over from other donors' samples.

Ten or more counts support this clonotype. The V gene is TRBV29-1, the J gene TRBJ2-3; D is unclear. The CDR3 contains 12 residues. Between the trimmed V and J ends, which lost 3 bases and 0 bases, there was a span of 4 bases. Germline CDR1 is SQVTM and CDR2 is ANQGSEA. CDR3 in amino acids: CSVDSSTDTQYF. For the CDR3, the DNA is TGCAGCGTTGATTCTAGCACAGATACGCAGTATTTT.

V and J are TRBV7-3 and TRBJ1-5; unclear D gene. Germline-derived CDR1 and CDR2 are SGHTA and FQGTGA. The CDR3 spans 18 residues. Between the trimmed V and J ends, which lost 2 bases and 3 bases, there was a span of 20 bases. CDR3 DNA: TGTGCCAGCAGCTTAGGGTGGGCCCCGCGACATTACAATCAGCCCCAGCATTTT. The encoded protein is CASSLGWAPRHYNQPQHF. The full variable domain, rest sourced from reference TRBV7-3 and TRBJ1-5, is GAGVSQTPSNKVTEKGKYVELRCDPISGHTALYWYRQSLGQGPEFLIYFQGTGAADDSGLPNDRFFAVRPEGSVSTLKIQRTERGDSAVYLCASSLGWAPRHYNQPQHFGDGTRLSIL.

This clonotype was counted many times. V is TRBV15 and J is TRBJ1-5; 7 nucleotides align to TRBD1. Germline-derived CDR1 and CDR2 are LNHNV and YYDKDF (reference sequence). With V trimmed by 2 bases and J by 7 bases, 8 bases remained unmatched. The CDR3 consists of 15 residues. The CDR3 DNA sequence: TGTGCCACCAGCAGACAACAGGGGCTCCCACAGCCCCAGCATTTT. As protein: CATSRQQGLPQPQHF.

In its sample, this clonotype was seen many times. The rearrangement uses TRBV20-1 and TRBJ2-7; 7 nucleotides agree with TRBD1. CDR3 length: 13 amino acids. CDR1 is DFQATT, CDR2 SNEGSKA, per germline (reference sequence). Losses at the gene ends were 5 bases for V and 7 bases for J; bases not matched to a gene: 11. CDR3 amino acids: CSAGTGALMEQYF. For the CDR3, the DNA is TGCAGTGCTGGAACAGGGGCCCTTATGGAGCAGTACTTC.

This clonotype was detected many times. The chain combines TRBV7-2 with TRBJ2-2, with TRBD2 identical over 10 bases. The CDR3 loop spans 14 amino acids. Trimming cost V 5 bases and J 7 bases; bases outside gene matches: 4. Germline V lookup: CDR1 SGHTA, CDR2 FQGNSA. The CDR3 here is CASSLSGRDGELFF. The CDR3 nucleotides read TGTGCCAGCAGCCTGAGCGGGAGGGACGGGGAGCTGTTTTTT.

Here the CDR3 reads CATSDLPISWTGWNTGELFF. The CDR3 coding sequence is TGTGCCACCAGTGATTTGCCGATTTCTTGGACAGGTTGGAACACCGGGGAGCTGTTTTTT. The rearrangement joins TRBV24-1 to TRBJ2-2; 7 bases are shared with TRBD1. Germline V gene data show CDR1 as KGHDR and CDR2 as SFDVKD. The CDR3 sequence is 20 residues long. V was pared by 0 bases and J by 1 base, with 13 bases of the junction left unmatched.

V usage is TRBV18 and J usage is TRBJ2-5; no definite D call. This CDR3 spans 12 amino acids. V was shortened by 4 bases and J by 13 bases, with 16 bases between the two germline ends. The V gene's germline CDR1 is KGHSH and CDR2 LQKENI. In nucleotides, the CDR3 is TGTGCCAGCTCACGCGGACCGACGGCTACGTACTTC. As protein: CASSRGPTATYF.

This clonotype occurred a few times. The chain uses TRBV20-1 and TRBJ2-3; TRBD1 agrees at 7 bases. Germline CDR1 DFQATT, CDR2 SNEGSKA (reference sequence). The CDR3 loop spans 16 amino acids. Unmatched junction bases numbered 6, after V lost 0 bases and J lost 0 bases. CDR3 nucleotide sequence: TGCAGTGCTAGAGACAGGACAGGTTCTAGCACAGATACGCAGTATTTT. It is translated as CSARDRTGSSTDTQYF.

This clonotype was detected a few times. CDR3 in DNA: TGCAGTGCTAGAGGCGGGACACCCTATGAGCAGTTCTTC. This sequence encodes CSARGGTPYEQFF. The chain employs TRBV20-1 and TRBJ2-1, with D possibly called TRBD1 or TRBD2 (6 bases each). Germline CDR1 and CDR2: DFQATT and SNEGSKA (reference sequence). This CDR3 has 13 amino acids. The V end lost 1 base, the J end lost 8 bases, and 12 bases lay between the germline ends.

This clonotype was seen many times. The chain uses TRBV7-2 and TRBJ2-1; 12 bases fit TRBD2. The CDR3 is 19 amino acids. The junction had 13 bases not matched to a gene; V was cut back by 7 bases and J by 0 bases. Germline CDR1 SGHTA, CDR2 FQGNSA. The chain's CDR3 is CASTEGGLAGGSSYNEQFF. CDR3 bases: TGTGCCAGCACCGAGGGGGGGCTAGCGGGAGGGAGCTCCTACAATGAGCAGTTCTTC.

This clonotype was picked up many times. The chain joins TRBV6-1 to TRBJ2-1; D is unresolved. The germline V and J ends were trimmed by 4 bases and 2 bases, with 12 bases remaining between them. The CDR3 contains 15 residues. Germline lookup yields CDR1 MNHNS and CDR2 SASEGT. The CDR3 DNA is TGTGCCAGCAGTGCTGGGGTAGGGCCCTACAATGAGCAGTTCTTC. It encodes CASSAGVGPYNEQFF.

This clonotype was observed many times. The CDR3 is CSAPTSGSPADTQYF. DNA for the CDR3: TGCAGTGCTCCGACTAGCGGGAGTCCGGCAGATACGCAGTATTTT. The genes are TRBV20-1 and TRBJ2-3; 12 nucleotides align to TRBD2. There are 15 residues in the CDR3. Germline assignment: CDR1 DFQATT and CDR2 SNEGSKA (reference sequence). After removal of 5 bases from V and 4 bases from J, the junction contained 7 bases not matched to a gene.

This clonotype has a count of ten or more. The chain couples TRBV4-1 to TRBJ1-1; D is unclear. The CDR3 loop spans 15 amino acids. V lost 0 bases to trimming and J lost 9 bases, with 17 bases between them. The V gene's germline CDR1 is MGHRA and CDR2 YSYEKL. The CDR3 DNA follows: TGCGCCAGCAGCCAAGACTTCGCTGCGTCAAAAAAAGCTTTCTTT. It specifies CASSQDFAASKKAFF.

This clonotype has a single count. The CDR3 DNA sequence: TGCAGTGCTAGGGCAGGGGCGGAGAGTTTCCGGGATACGCAGTATTTT. Its protein product is CSARAGAESFRDTQYF. The chain links TRBV20-1 to TRBJ2-3; TRBD1 is a possible D gene (6 bases). Germline CDR1 and CDR2: DFQATT and SNEGSKA (reference sequence). With 3 bases removed from V and 6 bases from J, the gap between germline ends came to 22 bases. The CDR3 covers 16 residues.

This chain uses TRBV29-1 with TRBJ1-1; D not resolved. Germline V gene sequence: CDR1 SQVTM, CDR2 ANQGSEA. This CDR3 comprises 13 residues. V was trimmed by 3 bases and J by 0 bases, leaving 8 bases between them. The chain's CDR3 is CSVETPMNTEAFF. The CDR3 DNA sequence: TGCAGCGTTGAGACACCCATGAACACTGAAGCTTTCTTT. The variable domain in full, with the rest retrieved from reference TRBV29-1 and TRBJ1-1, is SAVISQKPSRDICQRGTSLTIQCQVDSQVTMMFWYRQQPGQSLTLIATANQGSEATYESGFVIDKFPISRPNLTFSTLTVSNMSPEDSSIYLCSVETPMNTEAFFGQGTRLTVV.

This clonotype was detected only a few times. The genes are TRBV5-6 and TRBJ2-4; D remains unclear. CDR1 is SGHDT and CDR2 is YYEEEE in the germline V gene. The CDR3 loop spans 16 amino acids. Trimming removed 5 bases from V and 0 bases from J, with 15 bases in between. CDR3 DNA sequence: TGTGCCAGCAGGTTATGGACCACCGGAGCCAAAAACATTCAGTACTTC. It translates to CASRLWTTGAKNIQYF.

This clonotype showed up many times. The chain has TRBV7-2 and TRBJ2-3; D uncertain. Trimming shortened V by 3 bases and J by 1 base, and 11 bases separated the two germline ends. CDR1 and CDR2 from the germline V gene are SGHTA and FQGNSA. CDR3 length: 15 residues. As DNA, the CDR3 is TGTGCCAGCAGCTTCGCGGTTCGGGGCACAGATACGCAGTATTTT. Its protein is CASSFAVRGTDTQYF.

The CDR3 is CASSQAAVSRSSYEQYF. Here the CDR3 DNA reads TGTGCCAGCAGCCAAGCAGCTGTCTCACGGAGCTCCTACGAGCAGTACTTC. The V call is TRBV4-2, the J call TRBJ2-7; D ambiguous. Trimming removed 1 base from V and 0 bases from J, with 16 bases in between. CDR3 length equals 17 residues. Germline V lookup: CDR1 LGHNA, CDR2 YNFKEQ.

This clonotype was seen a few times. Its ends do not fully match the called genes, so a read error is possible. V usage is TRBV14 and J usage is TRBJ2-4, with D perhaps being TRBD1 or TRBD2 (5 bases each). Germline values: CDR1 SGHDN, CDR2 FVKESK. The CDR3 is 13 residues long. The CDR3 DNA reads TGTGCCAGCAGCCTGGTTCCGGGACCGCGACTGGACTTC. As protein: CASSLVPGPRLDF.